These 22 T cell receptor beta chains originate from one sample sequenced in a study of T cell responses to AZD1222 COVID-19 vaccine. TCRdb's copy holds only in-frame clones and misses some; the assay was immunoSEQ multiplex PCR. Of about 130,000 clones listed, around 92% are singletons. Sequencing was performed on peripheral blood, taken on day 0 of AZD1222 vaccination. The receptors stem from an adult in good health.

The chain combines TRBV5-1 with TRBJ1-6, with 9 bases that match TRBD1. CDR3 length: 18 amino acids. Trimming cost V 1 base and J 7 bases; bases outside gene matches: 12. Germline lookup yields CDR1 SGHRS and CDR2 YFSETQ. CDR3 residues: CASSLIQTGGNENSPLHF. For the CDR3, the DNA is TGCGCCAGCAGCTTGATCCAGACAGGGGGTAATGAGAATTCACCCCTCCACTTT.

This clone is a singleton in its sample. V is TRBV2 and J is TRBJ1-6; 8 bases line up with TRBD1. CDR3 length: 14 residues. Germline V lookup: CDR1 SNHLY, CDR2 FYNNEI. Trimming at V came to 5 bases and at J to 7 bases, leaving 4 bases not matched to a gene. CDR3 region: CASSQGQDNSPLHF. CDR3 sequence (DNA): TGTGCCAGCAGTCAGGGACAGGACAATTCACCCCTCCACTTT.

CDR3 in DNA: TGTGCCAGCAGCTTAAGGACTAGCTCCTACGAGCAGTACTTC. This encodes CASSLRTSSYEQYF. J is TRBJ2-7 and V is TRBV7-2; 7 bases map to TRBD2. The CDR3 is 14 residues long. J lost 0 bases, V lost 2 bases, and 1 base had no gene match. Germline V gives CDR1 SGHTA, CDR2 FQGNSA.

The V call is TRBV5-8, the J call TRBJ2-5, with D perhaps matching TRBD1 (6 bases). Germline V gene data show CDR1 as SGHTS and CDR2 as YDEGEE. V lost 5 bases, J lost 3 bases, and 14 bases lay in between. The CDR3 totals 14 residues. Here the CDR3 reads CASSPGTIKETQYF. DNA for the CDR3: TGTGCCAGCAGTCCCGGGACAATAAAAGAGACCCAGTACTTC. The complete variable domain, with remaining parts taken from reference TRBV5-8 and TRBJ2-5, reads EAGVTQSPTHLIKTRGQQATLRCSPISGHTSVYWYQQALGLGLQFLLWYDEGEERNRGNFPPRFSGRQFPNYSSELNVNALELEDSALYLCASSPGTIKETQYFGPGTRLLVL.

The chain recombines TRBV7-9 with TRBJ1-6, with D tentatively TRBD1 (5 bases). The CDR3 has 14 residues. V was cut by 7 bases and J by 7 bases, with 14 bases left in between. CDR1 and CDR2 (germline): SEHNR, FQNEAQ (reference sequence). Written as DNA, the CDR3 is TGTGCCAGCACCGTCAGGGCTCGGAATTCACCCCTCCACTTT. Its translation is CASTVRARNSPLHF.

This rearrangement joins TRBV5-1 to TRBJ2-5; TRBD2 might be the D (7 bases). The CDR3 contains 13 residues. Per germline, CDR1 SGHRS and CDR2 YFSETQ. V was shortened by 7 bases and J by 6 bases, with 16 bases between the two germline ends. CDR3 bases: TGCGCCAGCTCCTTAGGGGGGGTGAAGACCCAGTACTTC. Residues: CASSLGGVKTQYF. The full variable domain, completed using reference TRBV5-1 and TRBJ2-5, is KAGVTQTPRYLIKTRGQQVTLSCSPISGHRSVSWYQQTPGQGLQFLFEYFSETQRNKGNFPGRFSGRQFSNSRSEMNVSTLELGDSALYLCASSLGGVKTQYFGPGTRLLVL.

The CDR3 protein is CATSSSQANYGYTF. In DNA form, the CDR3 reads TGTGCCACCAGTAGCAGCCAAGCTAACTATGGCTACACCTTC. The rearrangement uses TRBV24-1 and TRBJ1-2; D is unresolved. CDR3 length: 14 residues. The germline V gene encodes CDR1 KGHDR and CDR2 SFDVKD. V lost 6 bases to trimming and J lost 0 bases, with 10 bases between them.

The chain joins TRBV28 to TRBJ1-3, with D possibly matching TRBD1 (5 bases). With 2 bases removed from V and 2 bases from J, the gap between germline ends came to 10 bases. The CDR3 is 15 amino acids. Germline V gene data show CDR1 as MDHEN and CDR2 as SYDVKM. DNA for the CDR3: TGTGCCAGCAGTTTACGTCGGGGGGCTGGAAACACCATATATTTT. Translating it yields CASSLRRGAGNTIYF.

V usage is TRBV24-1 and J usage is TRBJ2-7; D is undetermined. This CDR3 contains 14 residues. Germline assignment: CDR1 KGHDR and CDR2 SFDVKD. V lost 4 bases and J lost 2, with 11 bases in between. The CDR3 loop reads CATSDHGRAYEQYF. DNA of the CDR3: TGTGCCACCAGTGACCACGGACGGGCCTACGAGCAGTACTTC.

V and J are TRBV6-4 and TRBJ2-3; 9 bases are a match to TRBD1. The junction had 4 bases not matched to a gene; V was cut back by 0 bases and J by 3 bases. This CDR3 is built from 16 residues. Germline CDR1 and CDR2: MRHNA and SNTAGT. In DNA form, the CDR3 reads TGTGCCAGCAGTGACTCGAACAGGGGGCCGACAGATACGCAGTATTTT. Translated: CASSDSNRGPTDTQYF.

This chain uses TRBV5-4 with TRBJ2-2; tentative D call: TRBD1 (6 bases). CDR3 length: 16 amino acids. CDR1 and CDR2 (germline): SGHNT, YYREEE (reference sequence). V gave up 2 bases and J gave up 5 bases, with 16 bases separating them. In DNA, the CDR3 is TGTGCCAGCAGCTTAGGACAGTTTTGGGGTACCGGGGAGCTGTTTTTT. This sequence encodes CASSLGQFWGTGELFF. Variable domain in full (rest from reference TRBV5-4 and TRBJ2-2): ETGVTQSPTHLIKTRGQQVTLRCSSQSGHNTVSWYQQALGQGPQFIFQYYREEENGRGNFPPRFSGLQFPNYSSELNVNALELDDSALYLCASSLGQFWGTGELFFGEGSRLTVL.

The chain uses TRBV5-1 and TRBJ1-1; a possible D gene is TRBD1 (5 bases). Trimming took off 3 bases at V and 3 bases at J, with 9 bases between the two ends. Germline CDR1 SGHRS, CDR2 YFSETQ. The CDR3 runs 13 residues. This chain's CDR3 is CASSYPGDTEAFF. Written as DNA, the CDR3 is TGCGCCAGCAGCTATCCGGGGGACACTGAAGCTTTCTTT.

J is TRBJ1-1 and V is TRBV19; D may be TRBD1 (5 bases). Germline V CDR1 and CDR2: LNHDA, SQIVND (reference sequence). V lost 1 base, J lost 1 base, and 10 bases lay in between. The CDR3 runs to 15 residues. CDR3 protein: CASSIGDSGNTEAFF. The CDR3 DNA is TGTGCCAGTAGTATAGGAGACAGTGGGAACACTGAAGCTTTCTTT.

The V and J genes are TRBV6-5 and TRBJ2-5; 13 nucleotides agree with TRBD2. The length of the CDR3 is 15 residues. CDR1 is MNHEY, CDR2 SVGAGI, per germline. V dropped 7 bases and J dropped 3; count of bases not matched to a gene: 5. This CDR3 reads CASNGLAGAEETQYF. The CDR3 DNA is TGTGCCAGCAACGGACTAGCGGGAGCTGAAGAGACCCAGTACTTC.

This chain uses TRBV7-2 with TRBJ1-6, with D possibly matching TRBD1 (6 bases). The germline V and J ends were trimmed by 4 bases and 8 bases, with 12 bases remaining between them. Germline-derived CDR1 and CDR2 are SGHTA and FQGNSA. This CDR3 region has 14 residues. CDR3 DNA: TGTGCCAGCAGCTACAACTCAGGGGATTCACCCCTCCACTTT. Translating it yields CASSYNSGDSPLHF.

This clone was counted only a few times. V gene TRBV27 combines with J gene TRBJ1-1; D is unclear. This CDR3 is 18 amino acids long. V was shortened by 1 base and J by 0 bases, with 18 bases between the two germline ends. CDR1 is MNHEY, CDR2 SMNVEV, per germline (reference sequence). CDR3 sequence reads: CASSLYAGASPLNTEAFF. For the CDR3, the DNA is TGTGCCAGCAGTTTATACGCGGGCGCGAGTCCTCTGAACACTGAAGCTTTCTTT.

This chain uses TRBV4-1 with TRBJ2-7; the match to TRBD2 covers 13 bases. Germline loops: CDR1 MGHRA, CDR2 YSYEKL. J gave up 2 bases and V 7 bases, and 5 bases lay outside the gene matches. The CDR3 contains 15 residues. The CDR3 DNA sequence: TGCGCCAGCAAGGTGGGACTAGCGGGAACCTACGAGCAGTACTTC. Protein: CASKVGLAGTYEQYF.

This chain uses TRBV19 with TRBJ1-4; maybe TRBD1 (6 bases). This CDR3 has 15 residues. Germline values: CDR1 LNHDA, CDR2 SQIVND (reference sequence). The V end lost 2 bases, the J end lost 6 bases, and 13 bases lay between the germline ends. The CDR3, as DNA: TGTGCCAGTAGTATAATCGAAGGGGGGGATGAAAAACTGTTTTTT. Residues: CASSIIEGGDEKLFF.

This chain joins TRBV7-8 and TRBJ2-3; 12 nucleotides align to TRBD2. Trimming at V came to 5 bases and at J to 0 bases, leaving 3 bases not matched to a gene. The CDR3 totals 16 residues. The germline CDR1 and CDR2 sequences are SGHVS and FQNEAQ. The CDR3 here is CASSRLAGESTDTQYF. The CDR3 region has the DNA TGTGCCAGCAGCAGACTAGCGGGAGAGAGCACAGATACGCAGTATTTT. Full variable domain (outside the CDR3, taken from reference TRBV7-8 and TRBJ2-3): GAGVSQSPRYKVAKRGQDVALRCDPISGHVSLFWYQQALGQGPEFLTYFQNEAQLDKSGLPSDRFFAERPEGSVSTLKIQRTQQEDSAVYLCASSRLAGESTDTQYFGPGTRLTVL.

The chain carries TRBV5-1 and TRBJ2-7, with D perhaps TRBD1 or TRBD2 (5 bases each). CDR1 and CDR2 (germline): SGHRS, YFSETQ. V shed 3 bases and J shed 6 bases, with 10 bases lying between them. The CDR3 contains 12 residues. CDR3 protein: CASSSGTLEQYF. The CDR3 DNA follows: TGCGCCAGCAGCTCAGGGACGCTCGAGCAGTACTTC. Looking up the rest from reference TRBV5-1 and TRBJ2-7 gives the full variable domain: KAGVTQTPRYLIKTRGQQVTLSCSPISGHRSVSWYQQTPGQGLQFLFEYFSETQRNKGNFPGRFSGRQFSNSRSEMNVSTLELGDSALYLCASSSGTLEQYFGPGTRLTVT.

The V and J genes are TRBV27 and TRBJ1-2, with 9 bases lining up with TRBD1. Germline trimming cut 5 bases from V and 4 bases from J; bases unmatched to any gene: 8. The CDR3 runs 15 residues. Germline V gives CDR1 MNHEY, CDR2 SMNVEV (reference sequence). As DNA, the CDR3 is TGTGCCAGCAGTATTCGACAGGGGGAGGGCTATGGCTACACCTTC. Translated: CASSIRQGEGYGYTF.

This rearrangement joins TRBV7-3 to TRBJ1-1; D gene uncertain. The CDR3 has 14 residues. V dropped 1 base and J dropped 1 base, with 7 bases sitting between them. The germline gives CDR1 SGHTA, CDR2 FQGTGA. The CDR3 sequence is CASSLKSENTEAFF. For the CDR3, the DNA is TGTGCCAGCAGCTTAAAGTCAGAGAACACTGAAGCTTTCTTT.